The rows below give T cell receptor beta chains drawn from one sample of a study of T cell repertoires in cytomegalovirus infection. TCRdb recomputed calls from the reads with MiXCR, one row per CDR3 protein. The table lists approximately 190,000 distinct CDR3 sequences, over 25% of them singletons. The sequencing sample was made of PBMCs. These receptors all come from a human donor in good health (CMV status not recorded). Some clones in this sample may be carry-over from other donors' samples. The conserved cysteine and the conserved F or W are not part of the CDR3 here. Not all rows give a size; the values are once, few, many and, for expanded clones, a class.

cdr3_aa: ASSLGSVRANVLT
clone_size: many
cdr3_length: 13
v_call: TRBV7-2

cdr3_aa: ASSLDPQETQY
clone_size: few
cdr3_length: 11
v_call: TRBV7-9

cdr3_aa: ASSLITGGLAGRETQY
clone_size: many
cdr3_length: 16
v_call: TRBV11-2

cdr3_aa: ASSVRGMSTGELF
clone_size: few
cdr3_length: 13
v_call: TRBV2

cdr3_aa: SARSSGLADYEQY
clone_size: few
cdr3_length: 13
v_call: TRBV20-1

cdr3_aa: ASSLVGGQGYEQY
clone_size: .
cdr3_length: 13
v_call: TRBV7-2

cdr3_aa: AISEGQGRYGYT
clone_size: .
cdr3_length: 12
v_call: TRBV10-3

cdr3_aa: ASSKSGKSSNQPQH
clone_size: .
cdr3_length: 14
v_call: TRBV19

cdr3_aa: ASSPSTSGFNEQF
clone_size: few
cdr3_length: 13
v_call: TRBV7-2

cdr3_aa: ASSLEQGRYNEQF
clone_size: .
cdr3_length: 13
v_call: TRBV27

cdr3_aa: ASSPQRTGPNSPLH
clone_size: .
cdr3_length: 14
v_call: TRBV5-4

cdr3_aa: ASSTTGTDSGNTIY
clone_size: .
cdr3_length: 14
v_call: TRBV5-6

cdr3_aa: ATTTESTKQY
clone_size: .
cdr3_length: 10
v_call: TRBV6-2/TRBV6-3